The 16 T cell receptor beta chains listed next were all sequenced from one sample in a study of blood T cell repertoires in COVID-19. Clones were read by immunoSEQ multiplex PCR, and TCRdb kept only the in-frame ones, dropping some. The data hold about 140,000 clones, with 70% to 80% observed a single time. Sequenced sample: peripheral blood. All receptors come from a man aged 55 to 70 with acute or convalescent COVID-19.

This clone was recorded once. The rearrangement joins TRBV9 to TRBJ2-1; TRBD2 matches at 9 bases. Germline V CDR1 and CDR2: SGDLS, YYNGEE. This CDR3 contains 16 residues. The junction had 9 bases not matched to a gene; V was cut back by 3 bases and J by 5 bases. The CDR3 is CASSGRLAESNNEQFF. CDR3 DNA sequence: TGTGCCAGCAGCGGCCGACTAGCGGAGTCTAACAATGAGCAGTTCTTC.

This clone has more than one count but fewer than ten. The CDR3 loop is CASSRDRGLDTQYF. The CDR3 coding sequence is TGTGCCAGCAGCCGGGACAGGGGGTTAGATACGCAGTATTTT. The chain joins TRBV4-2 to TRBJ2-3, with 11 bases that match TRBD1. Losses at the gene ends were 4 bases for V and 5 bases for J; bases not matched to a gene: 2. CDR3 length: 14 amino acids. Germline assignment: CDR1 LGHNA and CDR2 YNFKEQ.

The genes are TRBV30 and TRBJ2-3; no firm D call. There are 12 residues in the CDR3. Germline assignment: CDR1 GTSNPN and CDR2 SVGIG (reference sequence). The V and J ends lost 0 bases and 3 bases respectively, with 4 bases between them. CDR3 DNA: TGTGCCTGGAGTGTCTTGACAGATACGCAGTATTTT. It is translated as CAWSVLTDTQYF.

The CDR3 DNA sequence: TGTGCCAGTAGCAGGACAGGGGGCAAGCAAGAGACCCAGTACTTC. It translates to CASSRTGGKQETQYF. This chain joins TRBV19 and TRBJ2-5; 11 bases map to TRBD1. The length of the CDR3 is 15 residues. V lost 6 bases to trimming and J lost 2 bases; unmatched junction nucleotides: 5. Germline assignment: CDR1 LNHDA and CDR2 SQIVND (reference sequence).

The rearrangement links TRBV4-3 to TRBJ2-7, with TRBD2 identical over 14 bases. The germline CDR1 and CDR2 sequences are LGHNA and YSLEER. With V trimmed by 4 bases and J by 5 bases, 10 bases remained unmatched. CDR3 length equals 17 residues. The DNA for the CDR3 is TGCGCCAGCAGCCGCCACAGGACTAGCGGGGGGATTGACGAGCAGTACTTC. Residues: CASSRHRTSGGIDEQYF.

The J gene is TRBJ1-1, the V gene TRBV14; D not resolved. The CDR3 has 14 amino acids. Germline CDR1 and CDR2: SGHDN and FVKESK. Trimming shortened V by 1 base and J by 4 bases, and 10 bases separated the two germline ends. CDR3 sequence: CASSQVVGSTEAFF. CDR3 in DNA: TGTGCCAGCAGCCAAGTTGTGGGCAGCACTGAAGCTTTCTTT.

V is TRBV4-2 and J is TRBJ1-5; D call uncertain. Germline values: CDR1 LGHNA, CDR2 YNFKEQ. Trimming removed 3 bases from V and 3 bases from J, with 12 bases in between. The CDR3 sequence is 15 residues long. The CDR3 coding sequence is TGTGCCAGCAGCCAGCTAGTCGACTCCAATCAGCCCCAGCATTTT. It is translated as CASSQLVDSNQPQHF.

CDR3 sequence: CATTAGTGELFF. The CDR3 coding sequence is TGTGCCACCACCGCGGGCACCGGGGAGCTGTTTTTT. The chain links TRBV6-5 to TRBJ2-2; TRBD2 is a possible D gene (5 bases). The CDR3 has 12 amino acids. V was cut by 10 bases and J by 4 bases, with 10 bases left in between. CDR1 is MNHEY and CDR2 is SVGAGI in the germline V gene.

CDR3 protein: CASSPVLATPVSYNEQFF. The CDR3 DNA sequence: TGTGCCAGCTCACCGGTACTAGCGACTCCGGTATCCTACAATGAGCAGTTCTTC. The chain carries TRBV18 and TRBJ2-1, with 7 positions matching TRBD2. The germline CDR1 and CDR2 sequences are KGHSH and LQKENI. Trimming removed 3 bases from V and 1 base from J; junction bases left unmatched: 12. CDR3 length equals 18 residues.

This clone was picked up a small number of times. V and J are TRBV3-1 (or the pseudogene TRBV3-2) and TRBJ2-5; possibly TRBD2 for D (7 bases). V was pared by 2 bases and J by 4 bases, with 14 bases between. CDR3 length equals 15 residues. Germline V lookup: CDR1 LGHDT, CDR2 YNNKEL (reference sequence). The CDR3 DNA follows: TGTGCCAGCAGCCAAAACGGGGGGCAGAGAGAGACCCAGTACTTC. This encodes CASSQNGGQRETQYF.

This clone appeared once. J is TRBJ2-5 and V is TRBV7-3, with D uncertain. The CDR3 has 15 residues. V lost 1 base and J 4 bases, leaving 13 bases between the germline ends. Per the germline V gene, CDR1 is SGHTA and CDR2 is FQGTGA. In DNA form, the CDR3 reads TGTGCCAGCAGCTTAAATGGGCAAGTTGGAGAGACCCAGTACTTC. Amino acids: CASSLNGQVGETQYF.

The DNA for the CDR3 is TGTGCCAGCAGTTCACTCGGACAGGGGGAGAACGAATTAAATGAAAAACTGTTTTTT. Its protein is CASSSLGQGENELNEKLFF. The V call is TRBV27, the J call TRBJ1-4, with TRBD1 identical over 10 bases. Trimming at V came to 4 bases and at J to 5 bases, leaving 16 bases not matched to a gene. This CDR3 spans 19 amino acids. Germline CDR1 MNHEY, CDR2 SMNVEV (reference sequence).

V and J are TRBV4-3 and TRBJ1-5; no reliable D call. Germline V gene lookup returns CDR1 LGHNA and CDR2 YSLEER. The V end was cut by 3 bases, the J end by 1 base, with 10 bases between. The CDR3 loop spans 15 amino acids. CDR3 in amino acids: CASSHAAESNQPQHF. Written as DNA, the CDR3 is TGCGCCAGCAGCCACGCGGCGGAAAGCAATCAGCCCCAGCATTTT.

The V and J genes are TRBV28 and TRBJ2-7; TRBD2 aligns across 7 bases. The CDR3 spans 15 residues. With V trimmed by 2 bases and J by 0 bases, 4 bases remained unmatched. In germline, CDR1 is MDHEN, CDR2 SYDVKM. CDR3 bases: TGTGCCAGCAGTTTAGCGGGAGAGATCTCCTACGAGCAGTACTTC. It encodes CASSLAGEISYEQYF.

V is TRBV30 and J is TRBJ1-2, with a weak D call TRBD1 (6 bases). Looked up from germline, CDR1 is GTSNPN and CDR2 is SVGIG (reference sequence). The CDR3 totals 13 residues. The V end was cut by 1 base, the J end by 7 bases, with 13 bases between. CDR3 in DNA: TGTGCCTGGAGTGCATCGGGGGGCCTTGGCTACACCTTC. Translated: CAWSASGGLGYTF.

The chain links TRBV12-3 or TRBV12-4 to TRBJ1-1, with a tentative D call TRBD1 (6 bases). Trimming pared 4 bases from V and 1 base from J, leaving 7 bases between. CDR3 size: 13 residues. This chain's CDR3 is CASSWGPNTEAFF. The CDR3 bases are TGTGCCAGCAGTTGGGGGCCGAACACTGAAGCTTTCTTT.